A single sample is the source of the 18 T cell receptor beta chains below, sequenced in a study of T-cell memory formation after mild COVID-19. Each CDR3 protein is one row after TCRdb ran MiXCR on the 5' RACE reads. Of a few hundred thousand distinct CDR3 sequences listed, over 15% are singletons. Sequenced input: PBMCs or a T cell subset sorted from them (not recorded which). Receptor source: a young man who had mild COVID-19 (a few samples of this study predate the infection). Cell type and time point are not known.

The rearrangement uses TRBV10-3 and TRBJ2-3; the match to TRBD1 covers 9 bases. The junction had 11 bases not matched to a gene; V was cut back by 10 bases and J by 6 bases. CDR1 and CDR2 from the germline V gene are ENHRY and SYGVKD. This CDR3 spans 14 amino acids. CDR3 loop: CATRPGQGGDTQYF. CDR3 sequence (DNA): TGTGCCACCCGACCGGGACAGGGAGGGGATACGCAGTATTTT.

This chain links TRBV29-1 with TRBJ2-5; no definite D call. The CDR3 spans 11 residues. Germline CDR1 reads SQVTM; CDR2 reads ANQGSEA. Trimming took off 3 bases at V and 5 bases at J, with 7 bases between the two ends. In DNA form, the CDR3 reads TGCAGCGTTGAGACCACGGAGACCCAGTACTTC. It is translated as CSVETTETQYF.

This clonotype was detected ten times or more. The chain joins TRBV20-1 to TRBJ2-1, with TRBD2 identical over 12 bases. The germline V gene has CDR1 DFQATT and CDR2 SNEGSKA (reference sequence). The V segment lost 5 bases and the J segment 9 bases; nucleotides outside the gene matches: 14. This CDR3 has 16 residues. This CDR3 is CSARGYRLAGDAEQFF. CDR3 DNA sequence: TGCAGTGCTCGAGGTTACCGACTAGCGGGGGACGCTGAGCAGTTCTTC.

The chain employs TRBV4-3 and TRBJ1-2, with unresolved D. The V end was cut by 0 bases, the J end by 3 bases, with 14 bases between. The CDR3 spans 16 residues. Germline lookup yields CDR1 LGHNA and CDR2 YSLEER. CDR3 sequence: CASSQDHADSHYGYTF. The CDR3 DNA reads TGCGCCAGCAGCCAAGATCATGCAGACTCACACTATGGCTACACCTTC.

This sequence joins TRBV5-6 and TRBJ2-7, with D hard to call. CDR3 length equals 13 residues. Germline V CDR1 and CDR2: SGHDT, YYEEEE. V shed 4 bases and J shed 4 bases, with 12 bases lying between them. Written as DNA, the CDR3 is TGTGCCAGCAGCCCCGCCCCAGGTTACGAGCAGTACTTC. Amino acids: CASSPAPGYEQYF.

This clonotype has at least ten counts. The J gene is TRBJ2-2, the V gene TRBV4-3; maybe TRBD2 (6 bases). Trimming cost V 0 bases and J 1 base, with 9 bases left between them. This CDR3 is 16 amino acids long. The germline V gene encodes CDR1 LGHNA and CDR2 YSLEER. The CDR3 region is CASSQELAMNTGELFF. The CDR3 DNA reads TGCGCCAGCAGCCAAGAGCTAGCGATGAACACCGGGGAGCTGTTTTTT.

There are many counts of this clonotype. The rearrangement joins TRBV7-2 to TRBJ1-5, with 7 bases that match TRBD1. With 0 bases clipped from V and 4 bases from J, the junction kept 12 bases outside the gene matches. This CDR3 comprises 18 residues. CDR1 SGHTA and CDR2 FQGNSA come from the germline V gene. Here the CDR3 DNA reads TGTGCCAGCAGCTTAGCTGGGGGGGCTGCCAGGGGGAATCAGCCCCAGCATTTT. As protein: CASSLAGGAARGNQPQHF.

The chain employs TRBV2 and TRBJ2-7; 8 bases line up with TRBD2. From germline, CDR1 is SNHLY and CDR2 FYNNEI. This CDR3 region has 15 residues. The V and J ends lost 10 bases and 1 base, in that order; junction bases with no gene match: 12. Here the CDR3 DNA reads TGTGCCACCGGAGGCCGGGGGGGACCTTCCTACGAGCAGTACTTC. Amino acids: CATGGRGGPSYEQYF.

This clonotype was counted only a few times. The chain combines TRBV25-1 with TRBJ2-2; 9 nucleotides align to TRBD1. The ends lost 2 bases at V and 5 bases at J; junction bases unmatched: 9. The length of the CDR3 is 17 residues. Germline V CDR1 and CDR2: MGHDK, SYGVNS. In DNA, the CDR3 is TGTGCCAGCAGTGAACTCACAGGGGGCGTATATACCGGGGAGCTGTTTTTT. Its protein product is CASSELTGGVYTGELFF.

This clonotype was detected many times. The rearrangement uses TRBV4-1 and TRBJ1-4; D call uncertain. Per germline, CDR1 MGHRA and CDR2 YSYEKL. This CDR3 has 15 residues. The V end was cut by 0 bases, the J end by 8 bases, with 13 bases between. The DNA of the CDR3 is TGCGCCAGCAGCCAAGAGCGTCTGACTTCGGAAAAACTGTTTTTT. It translates to CASSQERLTSEKLFF.

This clonotype was counted at least ten times. The V gene is TRBV12-3 or TRBV12-4, the J gene TRBJ2-5; 7 bases line up with TRBD1. The ends lost 4 bases at V and 5 bases at J; junction bases unmatched: 7. The CDR3 sequence is 14 residues long. DNA of the CDR3: TGTGCCAGCAGTTCCTACAGGGGACGTGAGACCCAGTACTTC. Residues: CASSSYRGRETQYF.

In this sample, this clonotype turned up a few times. The V gene is TRBV7-2, the J gene TRBJ1-5; D is unresolved. V gave up 8 bases and J gave up 0 bases, with 14 bases separating them. The CDR3 runs to 15 residues. Germline V gene lookup returns CDR1 SGHTA and CDR2 FQGNSA. The CDR3 reads CASRHAGDSNQPQHF. CDR3 DNA sequence: TGTGCCAGCCGCCATGCAGGTGATAGCAATCAGCCCCAGCATTTT. Supplemented by reference TRBV7-2 and TRBJ1-5, the full variable domain reads GAGVSQSPSNKVTEKGKDVELRCDPISGHTALYWYRQSLGQGLEFLIYFQGNSAPDKSGLPSDRFSAERTGGSVSTLTIQRTQQEDSAVYLCASRHAGDSNQPQHFGDGTRLSIL.

This clonotype has more than one count but fewer than ten. V usage is TRBV4-2 and J usage is TRBJ2-1; either TRBD1 or TRBD2 may fit D (5 bases each). V lost 0 bases and J 2 bases, leaving 17 bases between the germline ends. CDR1 and CDR2 (germline): LGHNA, YNFKEQ. There are 18 residues in the CDR3. The CDR3 sequence: CASSQESGLGAPYNEQFF. The CDR3 DNA reads TGTGCCAGCAGCCAAGAATCGGGGTTAGGGGCCCCCTACAATGAGCAGTTCTTC.

This chain links TRBV20-1 with TRBJ2-5; TRBD1 matches at 7 bases. The V gene's germline CDR1 is DFQATT and CDR2 SNEGSKA (reference sequence). Trimming removed 4 bases from V and 5 bases from J; junction bases left unmatched: 10. This CDR3 has 14 residues. CDR3 bases: TGCAGTGCTATTACGAGAGGGGGCTGGGAGACCCAGTACTTC. It yields the protein CSAITRGGWETQYF.

This clonotype occurred many times. The chain combines TRBV7-6 with TRBJ1-1; D might be TRBD1 (6 bases). The germline V gene has CDR1 SGHVS and CDR2 FNYEAQ. The ends were cut back, 0 bases at V and 6 bases at J, with 14 bases in the middle. The CDR3 has 15 residues. CDR3 in DNA: TGTGCCAGCAGCTTAGCTCAGGGGAAGCTCGCTGAAGCTTTCTTT. Encoded protein: CASSLAQGKLAEAFF.

J is TRBJ1-2 and V is TRBV6-1; tentative D call: TRBD1 (6 bases). This CDR3 comprises 17 residues. With 1 base removed from V and 0 bases from J, the gap between germline ends came to 15 bases. Looked up from germline, CDR1 is MNHNS and CDR2 is SASEGT. CDR3 nucleotides: TGTGCCAGCAGTGAAGAGATTCGGGGGGCGTCTAACTATGGCTACACCTTC. Translating gives CASSEEIRGASNYGYTF.

V gene TRBV5-6 combines with J gene TRBJ2-7; no clear D gene. Between the trimmed V and J ends, which lost 0 bases and 0 bases, there was a span of 13 bases. Germline V gene data show CDR1 as SGHDT and CDR2 as YYEEEE. The CDR3 is made up of 16 amino acids. The CDR3 is CASSLEMVWSSYEQYF. In nucleotides, the CDR3 is TGTGCCAGCAGCTTGGAGATGGTCTGGAGCTCCTACGAGCAGTACTTC.

The chain has TRBV12-3 or TRBV12-4 and TRBJ1-1, with D unclear. Trimming removed 4 bases at V and 1 base at J, with 10 bases between. The CDR3 loop spans 14 amino acids. The DNA for the CDR3 is TGTGCCAGCAGTTACCGGACGGAGAACACTGAAGCTTTCTTT. Translated, it gives CASSYRTENTEAFF.